This T cell receptor beta chain was sequenced during a study of cytomegalovirus exposure and HLA in healthy donors. Study-wide results and caveats: A later analysis revealed that TCR association rates differed between HLA loci, peaking at DRB1 and bottoming out at HLA-C.

On this clone itself: The target antigen is unknown.

The PCR employed 60 Vbeta primers together with 13 Jbeta primers. The repertoire was sequenced with immunoSEQ multiplex PCR; TCRdb's copy has only in-frame clones and lacks some. The data hold about 130,000 clones, with more than 65% observed a single time. CDR3 size: 18 residues. Germline loops: CDR1 MNHNS, CDR2 SASEGT. Unmatched junction bases numbered 11, after V lost 1 base and J lost 7 bases. The clonotype originates from a woman aged 40 to 50 in good health and CMV-seropositive. The chain carries TRBV6-1 and TRBJ2-1, with 12 bases lining up with TRBD2. Input material: PBMCs. CDR3 protein: CASSEVHHLAGGPNEQFF. The DNA for the CDR3 is TGTGCCAGCAGTGAAGTCCACCACCTAGCGGGAGGGCCTAATGAGCAGTTCTTC.